Sequencing of this T cell receptor (beta chain) was carried out in a study of cytomegalovirus exposure and HLA in healthy donors. The PCR had 60 Vbeta and 13 Jbeta primers. Method: immunoSEQ multiplex PCR; TCRdb's copy keeps in-frame clones and lacks some. The sample lists about 98,000 clones; roughly 80% were seen once. With regard to this clone: The antigen is not known.

General study points: Likely technical artifact: a cluster of highly shared sequence variants. It emerged from a later analysis that several of the most significant clusters appeared to be linked to common viral pathogens.

CDR1 is SGHRS, CDR2 YFSETQ, per germline. This CDR3 region has 16 residues. V shed 3 bases and J 3 bases; nucleotides not matched to a gene: 6. This TCR was recovered from a man aged 60 to 75 in good health and CMV-seropositive. The J gene is TRBJ2-2, the V gene TRBV5-1; 9 bases are shared with TRBD1. Sequenced input: PBMCs. CDR3 sequence reads: CASSSGQGRYTGELFF. The CDR3 bases are TGCGCCAGCAGCTCGGGACAGGGAAGGTACACCGGGGAGCTGTTTTTT.